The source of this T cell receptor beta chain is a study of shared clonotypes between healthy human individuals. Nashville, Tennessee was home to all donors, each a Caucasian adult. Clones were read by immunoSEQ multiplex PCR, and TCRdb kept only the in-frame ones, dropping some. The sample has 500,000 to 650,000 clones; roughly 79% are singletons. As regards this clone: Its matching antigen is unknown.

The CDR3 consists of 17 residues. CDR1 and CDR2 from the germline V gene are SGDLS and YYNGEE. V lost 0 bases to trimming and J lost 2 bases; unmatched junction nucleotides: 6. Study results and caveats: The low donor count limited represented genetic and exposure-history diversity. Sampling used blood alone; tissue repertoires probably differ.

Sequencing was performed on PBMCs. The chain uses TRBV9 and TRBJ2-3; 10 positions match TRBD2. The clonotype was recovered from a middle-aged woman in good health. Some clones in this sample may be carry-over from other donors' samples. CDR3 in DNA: TGTGCCAGCAGCGTAGATGTCCTAGCGGGGGTCACAGATACGCAGTATTTT. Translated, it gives CASSVDVLAGVTDTQYF.